This T cell receptor beta chain was obtained from a study of T-cell memory formation after mild COVID-19. Whole-study context: Across donors, TCR clusters were largely donor specific. Study-level findings and limits: Among clones peaking at day 37 in the second wave, SARS-CoV-2 specificity remained unconfirmed. CD4+ contracting clones were found mainly in CM and EM, and CD8+ ones in EMRA.

Worth noting for this clonotype: The antigen is undetermined.

The CDR3 is 16 residues long. CDR1 and CDR2 from the germline V gene are SGDLS and YYNGEE. The V gene lost 0 bases and the J gene lost 0 bases, with 11 bases spanning the gap. In TCRdb, the 5' RACE reads were re-called with MiXCR into one record per CDR3 protein. The data hold 15,000 or so distinct CDR3 sequences, with roughly a fifth observed a single time. The chain combines TRBV9 with TRBJ2-3; D may be TRBD1 or TRBD2 (6 bases each). The sequencing input was PBMCs or a T cell subset sorted from them (not recorded which). The sequence was collected from a man aged 18 to 30 who had mild COVID-19 (a few samples of this study predate the infection). Cell type and time point are not known. The CDR3 nucleotides are TGTGCCAGCAGCGTAGGGGGGGCAAGGAGCACAGATACGCAGTATTTT. Translated, it gives CASSVGGARSTDTQYF.